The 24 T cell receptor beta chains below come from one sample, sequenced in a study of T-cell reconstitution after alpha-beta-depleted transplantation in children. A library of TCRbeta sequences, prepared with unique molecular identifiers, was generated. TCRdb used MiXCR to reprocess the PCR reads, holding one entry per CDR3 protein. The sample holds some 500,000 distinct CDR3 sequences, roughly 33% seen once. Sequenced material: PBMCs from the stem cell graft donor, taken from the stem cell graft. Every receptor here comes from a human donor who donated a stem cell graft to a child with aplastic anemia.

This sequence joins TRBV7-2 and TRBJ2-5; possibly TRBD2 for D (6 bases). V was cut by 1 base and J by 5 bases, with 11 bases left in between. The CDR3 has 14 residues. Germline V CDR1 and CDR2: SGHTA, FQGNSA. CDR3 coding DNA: TGTGCCAGCAGCTTAGGAGGGACTCGGGAGACCCAGTACTTC. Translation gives CASSLGGTRETQYF. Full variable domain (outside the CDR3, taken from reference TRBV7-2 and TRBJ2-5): GAGVSQSPSNKVTEKGKDVELRCDPISGHTALYWYRQSLGQGLEFLIYFQGNSAPDKSGLPSDRFSAERTGGSVSTLTIQRTQQEDSAVYLCASSLGGTRETQYFGPGTRLLVL.

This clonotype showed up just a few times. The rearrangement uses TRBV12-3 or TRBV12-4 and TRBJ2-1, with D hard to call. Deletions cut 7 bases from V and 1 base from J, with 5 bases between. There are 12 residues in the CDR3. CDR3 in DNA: TGTGCCAGCACGGATTCCTACAATGAGCAGTTCTTC. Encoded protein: CASTDSYNEQFF.

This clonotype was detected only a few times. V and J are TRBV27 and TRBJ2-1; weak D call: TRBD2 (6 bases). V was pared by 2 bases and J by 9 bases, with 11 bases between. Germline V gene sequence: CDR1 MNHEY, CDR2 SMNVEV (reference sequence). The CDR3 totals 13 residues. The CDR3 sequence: CASSLGGIGEQFF. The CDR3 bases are TGTGCCAGCAGTTTAGGCGGGATCGGTGAGCAGTTCTTC.

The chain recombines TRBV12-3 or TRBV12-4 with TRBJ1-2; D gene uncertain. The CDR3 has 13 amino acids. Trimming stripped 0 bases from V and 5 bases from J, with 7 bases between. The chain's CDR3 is CASSLASDYGYTF. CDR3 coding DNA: TGTGCCAGCAGTTTAGCCTCAGATTATGGCTACACCTTC.

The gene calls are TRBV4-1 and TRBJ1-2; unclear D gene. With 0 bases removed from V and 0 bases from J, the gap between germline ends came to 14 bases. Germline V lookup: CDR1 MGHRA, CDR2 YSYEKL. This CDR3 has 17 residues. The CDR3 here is CASSQELVPDPNYGYTF. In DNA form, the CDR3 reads TGCGCCAGCAGCCAAGAACTGGTCCCAGACCCTAACTATGGCTACACCTTC.

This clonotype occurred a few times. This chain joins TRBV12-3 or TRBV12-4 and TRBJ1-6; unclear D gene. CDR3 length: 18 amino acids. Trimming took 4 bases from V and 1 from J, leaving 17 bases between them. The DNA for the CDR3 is TGTGCCAGCAGTTCGCAAGGGTGGTCTGGTTCCTATAATTCACCCCTCCACTTT. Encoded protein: CASSSQGWSGSYNSPLHF.

The CDR3 is CASSFFSGSNEKLFF. The CDR3 DNA is TGTGCCAGCAGTTTTTTCTCAGGATCCAATGAAAAACTGTTTTTT. The rearrangement links TRBV27 to TRBJ1-4, with D unclear. This CDR3 spans 15 amino acids. Germline V gene data show CDR1 as MNHEY and CDR2 as SMNVEV (reference sequence). Trimming took off 3 bases at V and 5 bases at J, with 13 bases between the two ends.

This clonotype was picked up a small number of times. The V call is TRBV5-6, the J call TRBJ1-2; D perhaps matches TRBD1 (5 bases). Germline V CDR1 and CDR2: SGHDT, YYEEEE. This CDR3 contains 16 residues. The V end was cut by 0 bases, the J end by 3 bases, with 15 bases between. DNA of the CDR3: TGTGCCAGCAGCTTGGTCTCCGGGGGAAGTGACTATGGCTACACCTTC. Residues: CASSLVSGGSDYGYTF.

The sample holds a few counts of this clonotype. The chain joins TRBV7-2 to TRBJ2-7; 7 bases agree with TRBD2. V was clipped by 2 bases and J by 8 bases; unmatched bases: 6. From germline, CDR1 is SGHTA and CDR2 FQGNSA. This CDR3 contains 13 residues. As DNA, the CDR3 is TGTGCCAGCAGCTTAACCGGGACTATGAAGCAGTACGTC. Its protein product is CASSLTGTMKQYV.

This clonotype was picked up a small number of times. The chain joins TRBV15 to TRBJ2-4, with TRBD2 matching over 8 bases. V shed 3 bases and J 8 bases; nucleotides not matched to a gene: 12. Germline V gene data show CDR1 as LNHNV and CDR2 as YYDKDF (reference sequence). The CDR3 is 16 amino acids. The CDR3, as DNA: TGTGCCACCAGCAGCGCCCCCGGGGGGGTTTGGGACATTCAGTACTTC. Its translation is CATSSAPGGVWDIQYF. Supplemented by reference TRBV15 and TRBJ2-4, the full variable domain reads DAMVIQNPRYQVTQFGKPVTLSCSQTLNHNVMYWYQQKSSQAPKLLFHYYDKDFNNEADTPDNFQSRRPNTSFCFLDIRSPGLGDTAMYLCATSSAPGGVWDIQYFGAGTRLSVL.

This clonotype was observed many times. The CDR3 nucleotides are TGTGCCAGCAGTTTAACCCTAGCGGGAGAAAACAATGAGCAGTTCTTC. This encodes CASSLTLAGENNEQFF. The chain has TRBV12-3 or TRBV12-4 and TRBJ2-1; 10 nucleotides line up with TRBD2. This CDR3 comprises 16 residues. Unmatched junction bases numbered 6, after V lost 2 bases and J lost 5 bases.

For the CDR3, the DNA is TGTGCCAGCAGCTCTAGGGACAGCCACTCCGGCTACACCTTC. Protein sequence: CASSSRDSHSGYTF. The chain combines TRBV7-2 with TRBJ1-2; the match to TRBD1 covers 7 bases. Germline V gene data show CDR1 as SGHTA and CDR2 as FQGNSA. The V segment lost 4 bases and the J segment 8 bases; nucleotides outside the gene matches: 10. This CDR3 region has 14 residues.

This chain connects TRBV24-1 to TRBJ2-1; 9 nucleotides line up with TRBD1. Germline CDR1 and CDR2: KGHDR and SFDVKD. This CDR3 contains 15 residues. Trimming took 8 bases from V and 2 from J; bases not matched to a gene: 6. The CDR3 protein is CATTPGQGTYNEQFF. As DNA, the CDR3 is TGTGCCACCACCCCGGGACAGGGTACCTACAATGAGCAGTTCTTC.

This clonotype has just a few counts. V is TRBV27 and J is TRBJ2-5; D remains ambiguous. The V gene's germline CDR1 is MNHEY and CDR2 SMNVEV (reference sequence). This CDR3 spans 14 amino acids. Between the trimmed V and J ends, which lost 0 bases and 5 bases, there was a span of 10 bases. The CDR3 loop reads CASSLSDARETQYF. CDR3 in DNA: TGTGCCAGCAGTTTATCGGACGCAAGGGAGACCCAGTACTTC.

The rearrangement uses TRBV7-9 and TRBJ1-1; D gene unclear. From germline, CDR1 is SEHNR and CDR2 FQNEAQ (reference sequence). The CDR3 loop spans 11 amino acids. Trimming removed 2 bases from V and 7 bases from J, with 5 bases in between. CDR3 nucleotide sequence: TGTGCCAGCAGCTTAATGAATGAAGCTTTCTTT. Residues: CASSLMNEAFF. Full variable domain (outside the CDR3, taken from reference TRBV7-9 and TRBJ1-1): DTGVSQNPRHKITKRGQNVTFRCDPISEHNRLYWYRQTLGQGPEFLTYFQNEAQLEKSRLLSDRFSAERPKGSFSTLEIQRTEQGDSAMYLCASSLMNEAFFGQGTRLTVV.

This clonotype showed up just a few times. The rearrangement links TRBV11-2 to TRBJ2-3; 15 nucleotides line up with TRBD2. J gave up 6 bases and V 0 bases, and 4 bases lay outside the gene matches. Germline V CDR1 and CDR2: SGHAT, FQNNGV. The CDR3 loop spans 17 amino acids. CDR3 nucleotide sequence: TGTGCCAGCAGCTTAGACGGACTAGCGGGAGGGCCGGATACGCAGTATTTT. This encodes CASSLDGLAGGPDTQYF.

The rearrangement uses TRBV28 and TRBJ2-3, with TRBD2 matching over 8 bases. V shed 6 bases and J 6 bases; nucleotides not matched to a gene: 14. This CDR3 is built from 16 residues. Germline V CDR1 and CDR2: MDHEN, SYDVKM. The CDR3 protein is CASSPGGGGRLDTQYF. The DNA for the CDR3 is TGTGCCAGCAGCCCCGGGGGGGGCGGGAGGTTGGATACGCAGTATTTT.

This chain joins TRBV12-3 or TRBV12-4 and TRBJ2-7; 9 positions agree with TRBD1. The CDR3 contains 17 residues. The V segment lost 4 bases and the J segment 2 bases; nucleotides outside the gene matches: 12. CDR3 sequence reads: CASSSSPGQGSPYEQYF. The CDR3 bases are TGTGCCAGCAGTTCCTCTCCGGGACAGGGATCCCCCTACGAGCAGTACTTC.

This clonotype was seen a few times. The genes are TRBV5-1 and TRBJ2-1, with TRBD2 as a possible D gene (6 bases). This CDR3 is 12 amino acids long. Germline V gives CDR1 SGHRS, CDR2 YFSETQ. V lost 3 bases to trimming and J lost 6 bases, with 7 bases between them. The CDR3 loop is CASSWDFNEQFF. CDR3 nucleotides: TGCGCCAGCAGCTGGGACTTCAATGAGCAGTTCTTC.

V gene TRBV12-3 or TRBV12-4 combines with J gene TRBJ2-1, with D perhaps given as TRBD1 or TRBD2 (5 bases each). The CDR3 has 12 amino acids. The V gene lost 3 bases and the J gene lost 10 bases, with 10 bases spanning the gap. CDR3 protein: CASSFSEGEQFF. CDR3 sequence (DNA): TGTGCCAGCAGTTTTAGTGAGGGGGAGCAGTTCTTC.

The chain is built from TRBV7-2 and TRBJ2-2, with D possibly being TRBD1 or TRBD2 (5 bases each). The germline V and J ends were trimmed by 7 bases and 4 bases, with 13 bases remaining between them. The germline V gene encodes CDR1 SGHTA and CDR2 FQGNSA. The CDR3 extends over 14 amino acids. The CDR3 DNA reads TGTGCCAGCATGCTTGGGGGAAGCACCGGGGAGCTGTTTTTT. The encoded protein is CASMLGGSTGELFF.

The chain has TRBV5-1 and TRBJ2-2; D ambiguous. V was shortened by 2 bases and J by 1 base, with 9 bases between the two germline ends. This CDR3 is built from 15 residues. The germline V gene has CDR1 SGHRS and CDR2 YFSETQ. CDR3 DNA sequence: TGCGCCAGCAGCTTAGGCTGGCAGAACACCGGGGAGCTGTTTTTT. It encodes CASSLGWQNTGELFF.

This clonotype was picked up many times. The CDR3 here is CASSLSRTGELFF. The DNA for the CDR3 is TGTGCCAGCAGCTTATCCCGGACCGGGGAGCTGTTTTTT. V and J are TRBV7-6 and TRBJ2-2; D ambiguous. The CDR3 extends over 13 amino acids. Trimming removed 2 bases at V and 5 bases at J, with 6 bases between. Germline assignment: CDR1 SGHVS and CDR2 FNYEAQ.

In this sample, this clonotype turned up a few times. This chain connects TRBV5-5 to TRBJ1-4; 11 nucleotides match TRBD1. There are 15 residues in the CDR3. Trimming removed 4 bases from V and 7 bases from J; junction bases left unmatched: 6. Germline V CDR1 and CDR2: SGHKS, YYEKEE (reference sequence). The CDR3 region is CASSQRDRGVEKLFF. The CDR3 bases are TGTGCCAGCAGCCAACGGGACAGGGGGGTTGAAAAACTGTTTTTT.